A single sample gave rise to the 24 T cell receptor beta chains below, sequenced in a study of OX40 agonist ivuxolimab in advanced cancers. Receptor libraries were prepared by the immunoSEQ multiplex PCR assay. The source is immuneACCESS, and TCRdb retained only in-frame sequences with V and J called. Part of the clones is not carried over; for the studies checked, unresolved V genes explain less than half of this, and the remainder is unexplained. This sample has about 75,000 clones in its table, and about nine tenths of those were observed once. The ten largest make up roughly 8.2% of the sample. Sequenced here: CD4+ or CD8+ T cells sorted from blood, sampled in a trial of the OX40 agonist ivuxolimab. These TCRs come from an adult with an advanced solid tumor such as melanoma, head and neck, liver or kidney cancer.

The chain links TRBV7-9 to TRBJ1-1; no definite D call. Germline CDR1 reads SEHNR; CDR2 reads FQNEAQ (reference sequence). The V end lost 1 base, the J end lost 5 bases, and 11 bases lay between the germline ends. CDR3 length: 14 residues. The CDR3 DNA is TGTGCCAGCAGCTTAGTCCAGGAACTAACTGAAGCTTTCTTT. This gives the protein CASSLVQELTEAFF.

V is TRBV7-2 and J is TRBJ1-6; 7 bases fit TRBD1. The V and J ends lost 6 bases and 7 bases, in that order; junction bases with no gene match: 15. The CDR3 is made up of 17 amino acids. Germline V gives CDR1 SGHTA, CDR2 FQGNSA. In DNA form, the CDR3 reads TGTGCCAGCAGTTTTTTCCGGCGACAGGGTGCCAATTCACCCCTCCACTTT. Encoded protein: CASSFFRRQGANSPLHF.

The V and J genes are TRBV28 and TRBJ1-3; D ambiguous. Germline CDR1 MDHEN, CDR2 SYDVKM. The CDR3 runs 15 residues. Trimming stripped 6 bases from V and 0 bases from J, with 12 bases between. CDR3: CASRSAGSSGNTIYF. The CDR3 coding sequence is TGTGCCAGCAGATCAGCCGGGTCCTCTGGAAACACCATATATTTT.

The chain links TRBV11-2 to TRBJ1-2; maybe TRBD1 (6 bases). The CDR3 consists of 14 residues. Germline V gene sequence: CDR1 SGHAT, CDR2 FQNNGV. Trimming removed 3 bases from V and 7 bases from J, with 15 bases in between. This chain's CDR3 is CASSFLQGRSGYTF. The CDR3 bases are TGTGCCAGCAGCTTCCTGCAGGGGAGGTCTGGCTACACCTTC.

J is TRBJ2-3 and V is TRBV29-1; a possible D gene is TRBD1 (5 bases). The CDR3 is 13 residues long. The V and J ends lost 3 bases and 1 base respectively, with 8 bases between them. Germline CDR1 is SQVTM and CDR2 is ANQGSEA. CDR3 region: CSVDRAGTDTQYF. The DNA of the CDR3 is TGCAGCGTTGACAGGGCCGGCACAGATACGCAGTATTTT.

The chain uses TRBV7-2 and TRBJ2-1; 13 nucleotides line up with TRBD2. J lost 9 bases, V lost 5 bases, and 4 bases had no gene match. Germline V gives CDR1 SGHTA, CDR2 FQGNSA. There are 14 residues in the CDR3. As DNA, the CDR3 is TGTGCCAGCAGCCGGACTAGCGGGGGTGGTGAGCAGTTCTTC. As protein: CASSRTSGGGEQFF.

The chain combines TRBV15 with TRBJ1-3; D not certain. V lost 3 bases to trimming and J lost 2 bases, with 11 bases between them. Germline assignment: CDR1 LNHNV and CDR2 YYDKDF (reference sequence). This CDR3 comprises 15 residues. Written as DNA, the CDR3 is TGTGCCACCAGCAGGGACCACGGAGCTGGAAACACCATATATTTT. Translation gives CATSRDHGAGNTIYF.

The chain joins TRBV6-5 to TRBJ2-7; tentatively, D is TRBD1 (6 bases). The V end was cut by 6 bases, the J end by 2 bases, with 14 bases between. The CDR3 length is 14 residues. Germline values: CDR1 MNHEY, CDR2 SVGAGI. The CDR3 reads CASRPPRDTYEQYF. CDR3 bases: TGTGCCAGCAGGCCCCCCCGGGACACCTACGAGCAGTACTTC.

This sequence joins TRBV18 and TRBJ2-7, with D perhaps TRBD1 (6 bases). Per the germline V gene, CDR1 is KGHSH and CDR2 is LQKENI. The CDR3 runs to 17 residues. Trimming took off 6 bases at V and 3 bases at J, with 24 bases between the two ends. Here the CDR3 reads CASSPYEPDSSVYEQYF. For the CDR3, the DNA is TGTGCCAGCTCCCCATACGAGCCGGACAGCTCTGTCTACGAGCAGTACTTC. The whole variable domain, filled in from reference TRBV18 and TRBJ2-7, reads NAGVMQNPRHLVRRRGQEARLRCSPMKGHSHVYWYRQLPEEGLKFMVYLQKENIIDESGMPKERFSAEFPKEGPSILRIQQVVRGDSAAYFCASSPYEPDSSVYEQYFGPGTRLTVT.

This chain connects TRBV10-3 to TRBJ2-7, with D possibly being TRBD1 or TRBD2 (5 bases each). The CDR3 length is 15 residues. The V gene's germline CDR1 is ENHRY and CDR2 SYGVKD. The V and J ends lost 6 bases and 3 bases respectively, with 18 bases between them. CDR3 amino acids: CAISAGQGAGYEQYF. The CDR3 nucleotides are TGTGCCATCAGCGCTGGGCAGGGCGCGGGCTACGAGCAGTACTTC.

The J gene is TRBJ1-6, the V gene TRBV5-1; D gene ambiguous. Germline V gene data show CDR1 as SGHRS and CDR2 as YFSETQ. The CDR3 is 15 amino acids. Between the trimmed V and J ends, which lost 4 bases and 6 bases, there was a span of 14 bases. The CDR3 protein is CASSQSGGGNSPLHF. CDR3 bases: TGCGCCAGCAGCCAATCCGGAGGAGGTAATTCACCCCTCCACTTT.

The V call is TRBV28, the J call TRBJ2-7; TRBD2 aligns across 9 bases. Germline V gene data show CDR1 as MDHEN and CDR2 as SYDVKM. The ends lost 4 bases at V and 6 bases at J; junction bases unmatched: 10. This CDR3 comprises 15 residues. The CDR3 spells CASSSSGTSPIEQYF. The CDR3, as DNA: TGTGCCAGCAGTTCGTCCGGGACTAGCCCGATCGAGCAGTACTTC.

This clone has just a few counts. The chain carries TRBV7-8 and TRBJ2-3; D is possibly TRBD2 (6 bases). The CDR3 sequence is 14 residues long. Deletions cut 5 bases from V and 3 bases from J, with 12 bases between. Germline V lookup: CDR1 SGHVS, CDR2 FQNEAQ. The CDR3 coding sequence is TGTGCCAGCAGCCCTGAGCTAGCGACAGATACGCAGTATTTT. Protein product: CASSPELATDTQYF.

The chain joins TRBV7-9 to TRBJ2-7; D is unclear. This CDR3 has 11 amino acids. V lost 6 bases and J 5 bases, leaving 8 bases between the germline ends. Germline values: CDR1 SEHNR, CDR2 FQNEAQ (reference sequence). In nucleotides, the CDR3 is TGTGCCAGCAGGGAGAGTAACGAGCAGTACTTC. Translated, it gives CASRESNEQYF.

This clone appeared a single time. The rearrangement joins TRBV11-3 to TRBJ1-1; the D is unclear. CDR3 length: 15 residues. V was cut by 5 bases and J by 1 base, with 14 bases left in between. Germline CDR1 is SGHNT and CDR2 is YENEEA. This CDR3 reads CASSPKLSGNTEAFF. In nucleotides, the CDR3 is TGTGCCAGCAGCCCTAAACTCTCGGGGAACACTGAAGCTTTCTTT.

The chain uses TRBV5-5 and TRBJ1-1; D unresolved. The CDR3 is 12 residues long. Trimming pared 0 bases from V and 8 bases from J, leaving 8 bases between. From germline, CDR1 is SGHKS and CDR2 YYEKEE (reference sequence). The CDR3 DNA reads as TGTGCCAGCAGCTTGGCCATTACGGAAGCTTTCTTT. Amino acids: CASSLAITEAFF.

This chain uses TRBV14 with TRBJ1-6; D is unresolved. CDR1 SGHDN and CDR2 FVKESK come from the germline V gene. The CDR3 totals 14 residues. Trimming left V 4 bases short and J 13 bases short, with 17 bases between. The CDR3 sequence: CASSPTDGPRPLHF. The CDR3 coding sequence is TGTGCCAGCAGCCCTACGGACGGTCCGCGGCCCCTCCACTTT.

The chain joins TRBV2 to TRBJ1-1; D is possibly TRBD1 (6 bases). The CDR3 has 13 residues. V lost 6 bases and J 2 bases, leaving 10 bases between the germline ends. Germline V gene sequence: CDR1 SNHLY, CDR2 FYNNEI. The CDR3 here is CASRGAHNTEAFF. The CDR3 DNA follows: TGTGCCAGCAGGGGGGCACATAACACTGAAGCTTTCTTT.

The V gene is TRBV5-1, the J gene TRBJ2-3; a possible D gene is TRBD1 (6 bases). CDR1 and CDR2 from the germline V gene are SGHRS and YFSETQ. V was clipped by 8 bases and J by 1 base, with 11 bases between them. This CDR3 is built from 13 residues. The CDR3 DNA reads as TGCGCCAGTCAATCAGGGGGCACAGATACGCAGTATTTT. Translating gives CASQSGGTDTQYF.

V is TRBV12-5 and J is TRBJ1-3, with D hard to call. V was pared by 9 bases and J by 0 bases, with 12 bases between. CDR1 LGHNT and CDR2 FRNRAP come from the germline V gene. CDR3 length equals 14 residues. CDR3 sequence reads: CASGYISSGNTIYF. The CDR3 DNA is TGTGCTAGCGGATATATAAGCTCTGGAAACACCATATATTTT.

The rearrangement links TRBV7-2 to TRBJ1-1; D is ambiguous. CDR1 is SGHTA, CDR2 FQGNSA, per germline. The CDR3 is 14 amino acids. The V end was cut by 5 bases, the J end by 1 base, with 11 bases between. CDR3 protein: CASSPTTWNTEAFF. As DNA, the CDR3 is TGTGCCAGCAGCCCAACCACTTGGAACACTGAAGCTTTCTTT. The full variable domain, in which reference TRBV7-2 and TRBJ1-1 provide the parts outside the CDR3, is GAGVSQSPSNKVTEKGKDVELRCDPISGHTALYWYRQSLGQGLEFLIYFQGNSAPDKSGLPSDRFSAERTGGSVSTLTIQRTQQEDSAVYLCASSPTTWNTEAFFGQGTRLTVV.

This clone was recorded once. The chain carries TRBV7-9 and TRBJ1-2; D unclear. The V gene lost 5 bases and the J gene lost 0 bases, with 7 bases spanning the gap. The V gene's germline CDR1 is SEHNR and CDR2 FQNEAQ (reference sequence). This CDR3 spans 13 amino acids. The CDR3, as DNA: TGTGCCAGCAGCATACACCCTAACTATGGCTACACCTTC. Translating gives CASSIHPNYGYTF.

This clone has only one observation. The chain links TRBV5-4 to TRBJ1-4; D gene ambiguous. V lost 2 bases and J lost 10, with 9 bases in between. The CDR3 runs to 12 residues. Germline V gives CDR1 SGHNT, CDR2 YYREEE (reference sequence). The CDR3 coding sequence is TGTGCCAGCAGCTTCGACCAAGGAAAACTGTTTTTT. This translates into CASSFDQGKLFF.

J is TRBJ1-1 and V is TRBV5-1; D gene unclear. The CDR3 loop spans 10 amino acids. The V end was cut by 7 bases, the J end by 7 bases, with 8 bases between. Germline V gives CDR1 SGHRS, CDR2 YFSETQ. CDR3 nucleotides: TGCGCCAGCGAGGAGAATGAAGCTTTCTTT. Translated: CASEENEAFF.